These T cell receptor beta chains were read from a single sample in a study of cytomegalovirus exposure and HLA in healthy donors. Produced via immunoSEQ multiplex PCR; TCRdb's table is partial and in-frame only. This sample has 150,000 to 200,000 clones, with roughly 75% found just once. Sequenced sample: PBMCs. The receptors come from a male donor in good health and CMV-seronegative. Both conserved end residues are part of each CDR3. The order of the fields is clone size, V gene, J gene, D gene, CDR3 protein, CDR3 DNA. The D gene is left open where the match is weak. The size of a clone is reported for some rows only, either as once, few or many, or as a class for expanded clones.

abundance: .; v_gene: TRBV28; j_gene: TRBJ2-4; d_gene: TRBD1; CDR3aa: CASSPGTALGGNIQYF; CDR3nt: TGTGCCAGCAGCCCCGGGACAGCTCTAGGGGGAAACATTCAGTACTTC
abundance: once; v_gene: TRBV29-1; j_gene: TRBJ1-1; d_gene: .; CDR3aa: CSVSRGNTEAFF; CDR3nt: TGCAGCGTGAGCAGGGGGAACACTGAAGCTTTCTTT
abundance: .; v_gene: TRBV5-6; j_gene: TRBJ1-6; d_gene: TRBD1; CDR3aa: CASSLTGGNSPLHF; CDR3nt: TGTGCCAGCAGCTTGACAGGGGGGAATTCACCCCTCCACTTT
abundance: .; v_gene: TRBV7-7; j_gene: TRBJ2-1; d_gene: TRBD2; CDR3aa: CASSSLAGDNNEQFF; CDR3nt: TGTGCCAGCAGCTCACTAGCGGGTGATAACAATGAGCAGTTCTTC
abundance: .; v_gene: TRBV14; j_gene: TRBJ1-2; d_gene: .; CDR3aa: CASSQDLSRTRGYTF; CDR3nt: TGTGCCAGCAGCCAAGATCTGTCCCGAACTAGAGGCTACACCTTC
abundance: .; v_gene: TRBV7-8; j_gene: TRBJ2-5; d_gene: TRBD2; CDR3aa: CASTLTRSGGRTQYF; CDR3nt: TGTGCCAGCACCCTGACTAGGAGCGGGGGTCGTACCCAGTACTTC
abundance: once; v_gene: TRBV7-9; j_gene: TRBJ2-5; d_gene: TRBD2; CDR3aa: CASSPGLRDQETQYF; CDR3nt: TGTGCCAGCAGCCCGGGACTACGGGACCAAGAGACCCAGTACTTC
abundance: .; v_gene: TRBV5-1; j_gene: TRBJ2-5; d_gene: TRBD1; CDR3aa: CASSPEYRGYSETQYF; CDR3nt: TGCGCCAGCAGCCCCGAATACAGGGGCTATTCCGAGACCCAGTACTTC
abundance: .; v_gene: TRBV6-5; j_gene: TRBJ2-7; d_gene: .; CDR3aa: CASSYSGSSYEQYF; CDR3nt: TGTGCCAGCAGTTACTCGGGCAGTTCCTACGAGCAGTACTTC
abundance: .; v_gene: TRBV18; j_gene: TRBJ1-5; d_gene: .; CDR3aa: CASSPGHPDQPQHF; CDR3nt: TGTGCCAGCTCACCGGGACATCCCGATCAGCCCCAGCATTTT
abundance: .; v_gene: TRBV6-1; j_gene: TRBJ1-6; d_gene: TRBD1; CDR3aa: CASRPGQGGSPLHF; CDR3nt: TGTGCCAGCAGGCCGGGACAGGGGGGTTCACCCCTCCACTTT
abundance: .; v_gene: TRBV6-1; j_gene: TRBJ1-6; d_gene: .; CDR3aa: CASSEVAGRNNSPLHF; CDR3nt: TGTGCCAGCAGTGAAGTGGCAGGGCGAAATAATTCACCCCTCCACTTT
abundance: .; v_gene: TRBV7-4; j_gene: TRBJ1-5; d_gene: TRBD1; CDR3aa: CASSLEQGAFQPQHF; CDR3nt: TGTGCCAGCAGCTTAGAGCAGGGGGCGTTTCAGCCCCAGCATTTT
abundance: .; v_gene: TRBV4-3; j_gene: TRBJ1-1; d_gene: TRBD1; CDR3aa: CASSQGQGMNTEAFF; CDR3nt: TGCGCCAGCAGCCAGGGACAGGGTATGAACACTGAAGCTTTCTTT
abundance: .; v_gene: TRBV12-5; j_gene: TRBJ2-5; d_gene: TRBD2; CDR3aa: CASGLVRTSGGLQETQYF; CDR3nt: TGTGCTAGTGGTTTGGTCAGGACTAGCGGGGGCCTTCAAGAGACCCAGTACTTC
abundance: .; v_gene: TRBV29-1; j_gene: TRBJ2-3; d_gene: .; CDR3aa: CSVVGGATDTQYF; CDR3nt: TGCAGCGTTGTTGGCGGGGCAACAGATACGCAGTATTTT
abundance: .; v_gene: TRBV14; j_gene: TRBJ2-5; d_gene: .; CDR3aa: CASSPTSYQETQYF; CDR3nt: TGTGCCAGCAGCCCGACTAGTTACCAAGAGACCCAGTACTTC
abundance: few; v_gene: TRBV6-6; j_gene: TRBJ2-2; d_gene: TRBD1; CDR3aa: CASSSQGGNTGELFF; CDR3nt: TGTGCCAGCAGTTCACAGGGGGGGAACACCGGGGAGCTGTTTTTT
abundance: few; v_gene: TRBV5-1; j_gene: TRBJ1-5; d_gene: TRBD1; CDR3aa: CASSGRDRGHRSAQHF; CDR3nt: TGCGCCAGCAGCGGCCGGGACAGGGGCCACCGTTCGGCCCAGCATTTT
abundance: .; v_gene: TRBV28; j_gene: TRBJ1-2; d_gene: TRBD1; CDR3aa: CASSRGQGPYGYTF; CDR3nt: TGTGCCAGCAGCAGGGGACAGGGGCCCTATGGCTACACCTTC
abundance: once; v_gene: TRBV27; j_gene: TRBJ1-2; d_gene: .; CDR3aa: CASTLRGGSGYTF; CDR3nt: TGTGCCAGCACCCTCCGCGGGGGGAGTGGCTACACCTTC
abundance: .; v_gene: TRBV7-9; j_gene: TRBJ1-2; d_gene: .; CDR3aa: CSSSSDFGPRYGYTF; CDR3nt: TGTTCCAGCAGCTCAGATTTTGGCCCCCGTTATGGCTACACCTTC
abundance: .; v_gene: TRBV9; j_gene: TRBJ2-3; d_gene: .; CDR3aa: CASSGPAVTDTQYF; CDR3nt: TGTGCCAGCAGCGGACCAGCGGTCACAGATACGCAGTATTTT
abundance: .; v_gene: TRBV29-1; j_gene: TRBJ2-6; d_gene: .; CDR3aa: CSVVPGAGANVLTF; CDR3nt: TGCAGCGTTGTACCCGGGGCTGGGGCCAACGTCCTGACTTTC
abundance: .; v_gene: TRBV5-1; j_gene: TRBJ2-7; d_gene: .; CDR3aa: CASSLRQGYGEQYF; CDR3nt: TGCGCCAGCAGCTTGAGGCAGGGGTACGGCGAGCAGTACTTC